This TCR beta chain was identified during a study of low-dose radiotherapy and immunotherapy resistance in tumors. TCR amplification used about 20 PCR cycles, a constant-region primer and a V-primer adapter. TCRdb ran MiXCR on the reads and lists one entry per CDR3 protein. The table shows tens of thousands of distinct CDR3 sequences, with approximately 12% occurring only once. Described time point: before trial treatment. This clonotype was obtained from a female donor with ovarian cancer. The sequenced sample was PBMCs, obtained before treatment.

The CDR3 protein is CASSLALNQETQYF. The CDR3 DNA reads as TGTGCCAGCAGCTTAGCCCTTAACCAAGAGACCCAGTACTTC. The chain links TRBV11-2 to TRBJ2-5; the D is unclear. V was clipped by 1 base and J by 0 bases, with 6 bases between them. The germline CDR1 and CDR2 sequences are SGHAT and FQNNGV. This CDR3 is 14 amino acids long.